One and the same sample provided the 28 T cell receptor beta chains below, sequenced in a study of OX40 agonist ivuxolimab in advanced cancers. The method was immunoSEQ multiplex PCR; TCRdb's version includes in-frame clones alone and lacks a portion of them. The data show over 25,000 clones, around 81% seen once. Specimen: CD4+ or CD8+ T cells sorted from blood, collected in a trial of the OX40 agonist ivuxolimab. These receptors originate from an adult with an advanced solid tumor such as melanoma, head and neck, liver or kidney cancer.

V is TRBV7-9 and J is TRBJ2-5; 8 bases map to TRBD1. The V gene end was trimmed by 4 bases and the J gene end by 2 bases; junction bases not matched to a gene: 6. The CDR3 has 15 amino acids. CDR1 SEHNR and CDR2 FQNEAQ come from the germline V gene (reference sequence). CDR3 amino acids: CASSYTDRAQETQYF. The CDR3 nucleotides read TGTGCCAGCAGCTACACGGACAGGGCACAAGAGACCCAGTACTTC.

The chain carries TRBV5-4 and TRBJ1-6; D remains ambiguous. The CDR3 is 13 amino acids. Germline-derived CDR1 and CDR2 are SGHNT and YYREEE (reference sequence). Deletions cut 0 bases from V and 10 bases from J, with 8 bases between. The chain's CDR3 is CASSLVVGSPLHF. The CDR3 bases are TGTGCCAGCAGCTTGGTCGTTGGGTCACCCCTCCACTTT.

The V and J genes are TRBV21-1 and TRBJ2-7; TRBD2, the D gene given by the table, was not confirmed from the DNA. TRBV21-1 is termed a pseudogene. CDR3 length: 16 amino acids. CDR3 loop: CASSSSSGERLYEQYF. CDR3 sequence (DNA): TGTGCCAGCAGCAGTTCTAGCGGAGAGAGGCTCTACGAGCAGTACTTC.

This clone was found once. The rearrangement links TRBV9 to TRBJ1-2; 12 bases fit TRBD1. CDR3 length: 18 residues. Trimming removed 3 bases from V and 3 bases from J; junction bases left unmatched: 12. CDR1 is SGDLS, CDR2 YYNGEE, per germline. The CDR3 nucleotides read TGTGCCAGCAGCGCACCGACTGGGACAGGGGGCGCGCACTATGGCTACACCTTC. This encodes CASSAPTGTGGAHYGYTF.

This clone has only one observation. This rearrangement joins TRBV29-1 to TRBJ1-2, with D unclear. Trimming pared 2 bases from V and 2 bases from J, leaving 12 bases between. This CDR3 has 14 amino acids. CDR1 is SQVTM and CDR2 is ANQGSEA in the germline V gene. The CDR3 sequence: CSVELASGNYGYTF. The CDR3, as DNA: TGCAGCGTTGAATTGGCATCGGGAAACTATGGCTACACCTTC.

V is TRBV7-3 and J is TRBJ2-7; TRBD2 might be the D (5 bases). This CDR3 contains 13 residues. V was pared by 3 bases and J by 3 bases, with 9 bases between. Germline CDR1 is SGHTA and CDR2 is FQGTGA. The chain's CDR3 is CASSLTGGYEQYF. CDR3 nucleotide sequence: TGTGCCAGCAGCTTGACTGGAGGCTACGAGCAGTACTTC. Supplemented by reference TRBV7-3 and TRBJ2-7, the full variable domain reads GAGVSQTPSNKVTEKGKYVELRCDPISGHTALYWYRQSLGQGPEFLIYFQGTGAADDSGLPNDRFFAVRPEGSVSTLKIQRTERGDSAVYLCASSLTGGYEQYFGPGTRLTVT.

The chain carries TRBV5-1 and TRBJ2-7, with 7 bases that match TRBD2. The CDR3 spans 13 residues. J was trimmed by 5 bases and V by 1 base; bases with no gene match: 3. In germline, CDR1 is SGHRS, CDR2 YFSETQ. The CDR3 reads CASSLRLAHEQYF. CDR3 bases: TGCGCCAGCAGCTTGAGACTAGCCCACGAGCAGTACTTC. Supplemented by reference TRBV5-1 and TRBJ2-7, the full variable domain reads KAGVTQTPRYLIKTRGQQVTLSCSPISGHRSVSWYQQTPGQGLQFLFEYFSETQRNKGNFPGRFSGRQFSNSRSEMNVSTLELGDSALYLCASSLRLAHEQYFGPGTRLTVT.

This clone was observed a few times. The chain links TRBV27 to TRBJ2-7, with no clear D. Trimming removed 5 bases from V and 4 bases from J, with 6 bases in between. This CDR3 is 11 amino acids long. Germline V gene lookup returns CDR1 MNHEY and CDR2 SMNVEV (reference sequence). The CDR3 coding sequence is TGTGCCAGCAGTCAAGGATACGAGCAGTACTTC. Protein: CASSQGYEQYF.

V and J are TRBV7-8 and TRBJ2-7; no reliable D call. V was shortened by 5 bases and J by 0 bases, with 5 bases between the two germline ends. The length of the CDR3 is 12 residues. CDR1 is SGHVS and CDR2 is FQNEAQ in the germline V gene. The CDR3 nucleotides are TGTGCCAGCAGCCCCAGCTCCTACGAGCAGTACTTC. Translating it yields CASSPSSYEQYF.

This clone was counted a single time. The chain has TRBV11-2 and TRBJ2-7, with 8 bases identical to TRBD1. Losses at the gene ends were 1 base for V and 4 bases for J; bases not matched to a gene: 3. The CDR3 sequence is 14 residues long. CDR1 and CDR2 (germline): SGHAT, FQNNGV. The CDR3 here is CASSLGTGTYEQYF. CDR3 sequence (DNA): TGTGCCAGCAGCTTAGGGACAGGGACGTACGAGCAGTACTTC.

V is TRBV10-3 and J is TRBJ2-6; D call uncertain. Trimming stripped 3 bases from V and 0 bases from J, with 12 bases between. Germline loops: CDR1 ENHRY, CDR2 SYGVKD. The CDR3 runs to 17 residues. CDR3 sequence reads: CAISEVVGSSGANVLTF. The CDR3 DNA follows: TGTGCCATCAGTGAAGTAGTCGGAAGCTCTGGGGCCAACGTCCTGACTTTC.

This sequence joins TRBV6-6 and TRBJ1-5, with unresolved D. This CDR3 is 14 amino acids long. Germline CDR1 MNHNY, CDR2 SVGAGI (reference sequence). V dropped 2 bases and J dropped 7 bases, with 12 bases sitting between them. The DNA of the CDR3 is TGTGCCAGCAGTTACCCCGGGAGGATCCAGCCCCAGCATTTT. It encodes CASSYPGRIQPQHF.

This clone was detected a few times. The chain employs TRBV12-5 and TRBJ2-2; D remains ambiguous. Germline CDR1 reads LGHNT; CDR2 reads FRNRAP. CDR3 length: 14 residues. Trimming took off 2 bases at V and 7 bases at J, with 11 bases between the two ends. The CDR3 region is CASGLFISGGELFF. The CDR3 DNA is TGTGCTAGTGGTTTGTTCATCTCTGGCGGGGAGCTGTTTTTT.

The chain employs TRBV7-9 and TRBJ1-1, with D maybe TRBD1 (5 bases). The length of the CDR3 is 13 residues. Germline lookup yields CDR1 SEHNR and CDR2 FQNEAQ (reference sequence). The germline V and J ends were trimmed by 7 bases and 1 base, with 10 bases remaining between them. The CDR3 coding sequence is TGTGCCAGCACGGAGACAGAGAACACTGAAGCTTTCTTT. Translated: CASTETENTEAFF.

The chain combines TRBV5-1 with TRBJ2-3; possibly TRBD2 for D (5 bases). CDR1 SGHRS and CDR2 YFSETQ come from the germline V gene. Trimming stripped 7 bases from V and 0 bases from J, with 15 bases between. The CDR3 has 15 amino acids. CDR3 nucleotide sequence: TGCGCCAGCGGAGGCAGGACCACTAGCACAGATACGCAGTATTTT. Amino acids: CASGGRTTSTDTQYF.

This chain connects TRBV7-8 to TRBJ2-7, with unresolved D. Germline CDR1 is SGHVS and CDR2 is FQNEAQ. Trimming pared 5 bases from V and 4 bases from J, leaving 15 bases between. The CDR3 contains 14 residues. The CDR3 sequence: CASSPNPDAYEQYF. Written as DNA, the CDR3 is TGTGCCAGCAGCCCCAATCCCGATGCGTACGAGCAGTACTTC.

The CDR3 spells CASSDPLVGTNYNEQFF. In DNA, the CDR3 is TGTGCCAGCAGTGACCCCTTGGTAGGGACTAACTACAATGAGCAGTTCTTC. This chain joins TRBV2 and TRBJ2-1; 7 positions agree with TRBD2. The V gene end was trimmed by 3 bases and the J gene end by 3 bases; junction bases not matched to a gene: 11. The CDR3 is 17 amino acids. CDR1 and CDR2 (germline): SNHLY, FYNNEI.

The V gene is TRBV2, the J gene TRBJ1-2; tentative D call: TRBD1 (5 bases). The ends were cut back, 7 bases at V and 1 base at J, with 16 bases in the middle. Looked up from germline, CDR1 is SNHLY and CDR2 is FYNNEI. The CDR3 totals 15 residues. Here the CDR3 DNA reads TGTGCCAGCAAGGAGGGACTCGGATTTAACTATGGCTACACCTTC. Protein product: CASKEGLGFNYGYTF.

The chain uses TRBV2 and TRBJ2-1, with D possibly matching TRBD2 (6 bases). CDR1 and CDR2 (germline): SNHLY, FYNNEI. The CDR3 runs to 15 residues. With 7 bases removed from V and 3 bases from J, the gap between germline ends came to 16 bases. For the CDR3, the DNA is TGTGCCAGCACCCTGGGGCGGGGAGGCTACAATGAGCAGTTCTTC. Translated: CASTLGRGGYNEQFF.

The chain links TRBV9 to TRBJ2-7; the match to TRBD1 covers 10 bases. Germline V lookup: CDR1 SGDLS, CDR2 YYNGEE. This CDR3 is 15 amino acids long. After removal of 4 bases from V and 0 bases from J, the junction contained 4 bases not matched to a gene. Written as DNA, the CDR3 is TGTGCCAGCAGCATTGGGACAGGGGACTCCTACGAGCAGTACTTC. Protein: CASSIGTGDSYEQYF.

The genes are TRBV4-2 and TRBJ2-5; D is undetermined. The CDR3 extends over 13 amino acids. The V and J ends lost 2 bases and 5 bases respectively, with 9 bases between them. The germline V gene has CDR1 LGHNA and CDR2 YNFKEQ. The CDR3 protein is CASSQTYSETQYF. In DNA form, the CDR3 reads TGTGCCAGCAGCCAAACCTACTCGGAGACCCAGTACTTC.

The CDR3 loop is CASSQEWGQGHYEQYF. The DNA of the CDR3 is TGCGCCAGCAGCCAAGAGTGGGGACAGGGGCACTACGAGCAGTACTTC. The gene calls are TRBV4-1 and TRBJ2-7; the match to TRBD1 covers 10 bases. The CDR3 sequence is 16 residues long. Germline lookup yields CDR1 MGHRA and CDR2 YSYEKL. V trimming: 0 bases; J trimming: 3 bases; junction bases outside the gene matches: 5.

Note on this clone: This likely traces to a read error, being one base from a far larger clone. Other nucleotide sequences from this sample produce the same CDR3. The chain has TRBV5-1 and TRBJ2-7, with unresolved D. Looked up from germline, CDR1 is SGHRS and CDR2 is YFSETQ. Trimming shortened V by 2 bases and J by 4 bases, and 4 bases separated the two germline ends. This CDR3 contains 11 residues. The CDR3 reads CASSFEYEQYF. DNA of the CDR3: TGCGCCAGCAGCTTCGAGTACGAGCAGTACTTC.

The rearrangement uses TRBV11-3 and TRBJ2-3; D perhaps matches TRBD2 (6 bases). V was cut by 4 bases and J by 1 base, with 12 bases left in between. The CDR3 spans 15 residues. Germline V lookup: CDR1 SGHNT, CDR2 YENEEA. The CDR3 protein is CASSSGTFRTDTQYF. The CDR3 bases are TGTGCCAGCAGCTCAGGGACTTTCCGCACAGATACGCAGTATTTT.

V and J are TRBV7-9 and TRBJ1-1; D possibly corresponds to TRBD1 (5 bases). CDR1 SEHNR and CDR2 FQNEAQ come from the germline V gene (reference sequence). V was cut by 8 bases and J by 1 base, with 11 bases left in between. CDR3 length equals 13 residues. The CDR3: CASAQGGNTEAFF. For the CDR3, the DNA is TGTGCCAGCGCGCAGGGCGGGAACACTGAAGCTTTCTTT.

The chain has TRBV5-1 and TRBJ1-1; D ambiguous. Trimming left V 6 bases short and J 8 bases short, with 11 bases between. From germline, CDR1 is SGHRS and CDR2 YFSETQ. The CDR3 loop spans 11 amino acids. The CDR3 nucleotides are TGCGCCAGCATTCAAGGTCGCGAAGCTTTCTTT. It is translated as CASIQGREAFF.

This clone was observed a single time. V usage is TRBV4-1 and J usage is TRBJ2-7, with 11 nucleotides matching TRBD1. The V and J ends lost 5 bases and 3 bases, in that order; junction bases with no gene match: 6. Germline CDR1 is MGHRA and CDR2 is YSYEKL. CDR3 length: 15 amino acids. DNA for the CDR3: TGCGCCAGCAGCGCAACCGGGACAGGGGGCTACGAGCAGTACTTC. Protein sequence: CASSATGTGGYEQYF.

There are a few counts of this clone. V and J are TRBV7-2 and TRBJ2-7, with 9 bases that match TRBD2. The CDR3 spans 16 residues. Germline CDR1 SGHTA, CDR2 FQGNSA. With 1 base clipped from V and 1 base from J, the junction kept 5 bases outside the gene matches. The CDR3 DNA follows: TGTGCCAGCAGCTTAGACGGGACTAGCCAATCCTACGAGCAGTACTTC. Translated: CASSLDGTSQSYEQYF.